Included here is one TCR beta chain sequence, with context. The antigen is undetermined. The sample has other DNA sequences that encode this CDR3 too. This entry is derived from a study of shared clonotypes between healthy human individuals. Study summary: Donors had three CD4 naive, three CD4 memory, two CD8 naive and one CD8 memory plate apiece.

Profiling relied on immunoSEQ multiplex PCR, and the TCRdb table lists in-frame clones only, not all of them. The sample includes 1.5 million to 2.5 million clones, approximately 94% of them seen just once. This CDR3 is built from 15 residues. Germline V gene data show CDR1 as MNHEY and CDR2 as SVGAGI. V lost 5 bases and J lost 13; bases outside the gene matches: 12. The study, taken as a whole, reports: The study found lower generation probabilities in non-shared clonotypes than in those shared by all four donors.

CD45RO negativity and positive selection for CCR7 defined naive CD8 cells, a population that excluded terminally differentiated effector memory CD45RA+ cells. Donors, healthy HIV-negative adults, lacked recent acute infections or vaccinations. This TCR derives from a man aged 18 to 30 in good health. The V call is TRBV6-5, the J call TRBJ1-6, with TRBD1 matching 9 bases. Sequenced sample: naive CD8+ T cells sorted from blood. The CDR3 here is CASSMGQGGLPPLHF. The CDR3 DNA reads TGTGCCAGCAGTATGGGACAGGGAGGGTTGCCGCCCCTCCACTTT.